This T cell receptor beta chain was obtained from a study of CD8+ T cells in alopecia areata. Extracted RNA was reverse transcribed, and the resulting cDNA served as sequencing template. Profiled with immunoSEQ multiplex PCR; TCRdb holds only in-frame clones, not every one. The sample yields around 120,000 clones, roughly 55% seen once. With respect to this clone: Its matching antigen is unknown.

Study conclusions and caveats: Scalp clonality and expanded CD8+ clones among the top 100 were significantly decreased by tofacitinib. The study found higher clonality in lesional than normal scalp, especially in alopecia totalis/universalis. Clarity of TCR sharing across patients fell short of that in mice, possibly HLA-related.

Treatment defined: oral pan-JAK inhibitor, 5-10 mg twice daily. Peripheral blood samples and lesional scalp punch biopsies were obtained from alopecia areata patients. The TCR was taken from a human donor with alopecia areata. Sample: CD4+ T cells sorted from blood, taken at week 4, from a patient treated with tofacitinib.

The CDR3 region is CAINEVKPLIKNNEQFF. The CDR3 nucleotides read TGTGCCATCAACGAAGTAAAGCCCCTCATTAAAAACAATGAGCAGTTCTTC. V gene TRBV7-9 combines with J gene TRBJ2-1, with no clear D. This CDR3 is 17 amino acids long. The V and J ends lost 10 bases and 5 bases respectively, with 27 bases between them. CDR1 and CDR2 (germline): SEHNR, FQNEAQ (reference sequence).